This is a list of T cell receptor beta chains from one sample in a study of T cells in Graves' hyperthyroidism and ophthalmopathy. TCRdb ran MiXCR on the multiplex PCR reads and lists one entry per CDR3 protein. The sample lists about 610,000 distinct CDR3 sequences; 14% to 15% were seen once. The sequencing input was blood. The receptors were gathered from a woman aged 40 to 50 with Graves' ophthalmopathy. Both conserved end residues are part of each CDR3.

j_gene: TRBJ2-2; v_gene: TRBV20-1; len: 14; CDR3aa: CSARDSFGAGELFF
j_gene: TRBJ2-2; v_gene: TRBV6-2/TRBV6-3; len: 13; CDR3aa: CASRYREAGELFF
j_gene: TRBJ2-6; v_gene: TRBV2; len: 15; CDR3aa: CAIIRGVSGANVLTF
j_gene: TRBJ2-7; v_gene: TRBV6-2/TRBV6-3; len: 15; CDR3aa: CASTLRASGSHEQYF
j_gene: TRBJ2-4; v_gene: TRBV20-1; len: 13; CDR3aa: CSAGNRGGGIQYF
j_gene: TRBJ1-2; v_gene: TRBV29-1; len: 13; CDR3aa: CSVDQSGTYGYTF
j_gene: TRBJ2-7; v_gene: TRBV30; len: 15; CDR3aa: CAWRGLRAFPYEQYF
j_gene: TRBJ2-4; v_gene: TRBV28; len: 13; CDR3aa: CASSLQGGVIQYF
j_gene: TRBJ2-5; v_gene: TRBV27; len: 15; CDR3aa: CASSLGPEVQETQYF
j_gene: TRBJ2-7; v_gene: TRBV15; len: 14; CDR3aa: CATSRGGSEREQYF
j_gene: TRBJ2-7; v_gene: TRBV6-1; len: 13; CDR3aa: CASSPFTGREQYF
j_gene: TRBJ2-7; v_gene: TRBV6-5; len: 20; CDR3aa: CASIFREGRHLAGFSYEQYF
j_gene: TRBJ1-2; v_gene: TRBV18; len: 15; CDR3aa: CASSQMGQSRDGYTF
j_gene: TRBJ2-7; v_gene: TRBV6-5; len: 14; CDR3aa: CASSYSGDSKEQYF